Presented here are 27 T cell receptor beta chains from one specimen sequenced in a study of OX40 agonist ivuxolimab in advanced cancers. TCRdb's copy holds only in-frame clones and misses some; the assay was immunoSEQ multiplex PCR. The sample has some 58,000 clones, around 88% seen once; the top ten hold just over 0.6%. Sequenced here: CD4+ or CD8+ T cells sorted from blood, sampled in a trial of the OX40 agonist ivuxolimab. The source is an adult with an advanced solid tumor such as melanoma, head and neck, liver or kidney cancer.

The chain uses TRBV29-1 and TRBJ2-2, with a weak D call TRBD1 (6 bases). This CDR3 contains 14 residues. The V and J ends lost 4 bases and 1 base respectively, with 10 bases between them. Germline-derived CDR1 and CDR2 are SQVTM and ANQGSEA. Here the CDR3 reads CSVGNRVNTGELFF. CDR3 nucleotide sequence: TGCAGCGTTGGGAACAGGGTGAACACCGGGGAGCTGTTTTTT.

The rearrangement uses TRBV10-3 and TRBJ1-1; TRBD1 matches 7 bases. The CDR3 loop spans 13 amino acids. From germline, CDR1 is ENHRY and CDR2 SYGVKD. J was trimmed by 3 bases and V by 6 bases; bases with no gene match: 4. The CDR3 loop is CAIRGQADTEAFF. The CDR3 DNA reads TGTGCCATCAGAGGACAGGCGGACACTGAAGCTTTCTTT.

The chain joins TRBV18 to TRBJ2-7, with 8 positions matching TRBD1. V lost 6 bases and J lost 6; bases outside the gene matches: 7. Germline V gene sequence: CDR1 KGHSH, CDR2 LQKENI. This CDR3 is built from 13 residues. CDR3: CASSPGQGFEQYF. CDR3 nucleotide sequence: TGTGCCAGCTCCCCCGGACAGGGCTTCGAGCAGTACTTC.

The V gene is TRBV28, the J gene TRBJ1-3; D not resolved. The CDR3 loop spans 16 amino acids. Trimming stripped 2 bases from V and 0 bases from J, with 11 bases between. The germline gives CDR1 MDHEN, CDR2 SYDVKM. The CDR3 loop is CASSLAPTDSGNTIYF. CDR3 DNA: TGTGCCAGCAGTTTAGCCCCCACGGACTCTGGAAACACCATATATTTT.

The V call is TRBV2, the J call TRBJ1-2; perhaps TRBD1 as D (6 bases). V lost 8 bases and J lost 8, with 12 bases in between. CDR1 is SNHLY, CDR2 FYNNEI, per germline. The CDR3 loop spans 11 amino acids. CDR3 nucleotide sequence: TGTGCCAGCGTGGGGGCTAGAGGCTACACCTTC. This codes for CASVGARGYTF. The whole variable domain, remainder taken from reference TRBV2 and TRBJ1-2, is EPEVTQTPSHQVTQMGQEVILRCVPISNHLYFYWYRQILGQKVEFLVSFYNNEISEKSEIFDDQFSVERPDGSNFTLKIRSTKLEDSAMYFCASVGARGYTFGSGTRLTVV.

This clone was recorded a few times. The chain combines TRBV4-1 with TRBJ2-1; D is uncertain. Germline V gene sequence: CDR1 MGHRA, CDR2 YSYEKL. Trimming stripped 5 bases from V and 4 bases from J, with 0 bases between. This CDR3 contains 10 residues. In DNA form, the CDR3 reads TGCGCCAGCAGCTACAATGAGCAGTTCTTC. The encoded protein is CASSYNEQFF.

The chain carries TRBV30 and TRBJ2-7, with D possibly matching TRBD1 (5 bases). V dropped 5 bases and J dropped 2 bases, with 13 bases sitting between them. The CDR3 is 13 residues long. Germline V gives CDR1 GTSNPN, CDR2 SVGIG (reference sequence). The CDR3 DNA follows: TGTGCCTGGCAAACTACACAGGCCTACGAGCAGTACTTC. Amino acids: CAWQTTQAYEQYF. Filled out from reference TRBV30 and TRBJ2-7, the complete variable domain reads SQTIHQWPATLVQPVGSPLSLECTVEGTSNPNLYWYRQAAGRGLQLLFYSVGIGQISSEVPQNLSASRPQDRQFILSSKKLLLSDSGFYLCAWQTTQAYEQYFGPGTRLTVT.

This clone was recorded a few times. V and J are TRBV7-3 and TRBJ2-2; D remains unclear. The V end was cut by 2 bases, the J end by 5 bases, with 6 bases between. Germline V gene lookup returns CDR1 SGHTA and CDR2 FQGTGA. There are 13 residues in the CDR3. CDR3 nucleotide sequence: TGTGCCAGCAGCTTATCCGGGACCGGGGAGCTGTTTTTT. Translated, it gives CASSLSGTGELFF. The variable domain in full, with the rest retrieved from reference TRBV7-3 and TRBJ2-2, is GAGVSQTPSNKVTEKGKYVELRCDPISGHTALYWYRQSLGQGPEFLIYFQGTGAADDSGLPNDRFFAVRPEGSVSTLKIQRTERGDSAVYLCASSLSGTGELFFGEGSRLTVL.

The genes are TRBV5-6 and TRBJ1-5; possibly TRBD1 for D (6 bases). With 5 bases removed from V and 3 bases from J, the gap between germline ends came to 15 bases. The germline V gene has CDR1 SGHDT and CDR2 YYEEEE. This CDR3 comprises 15 residues. This CDR3 is CASSSQGIPNQPQHF. The CDR3 nucleotides are TGTGCCAGCAGTTCCCAGGGGATCCCCAATCAGCCCCAGCATTTT.

The rearrangement links TRBV7-9 to TRBJ2-3; 8 bases align to TRBD2. Germline values: CDR1 SEHNR, CDR2 FQNEAQ (reference sequence). This CDR3 spans 13 amino acids. V dropped 3 bases and J dropped 9; count of bases not matched to a gene: 5. CDR3 sequence: CASSFSTSDTQYF. The DNA for the CDR3 is TGTGCCAGCAGCTTTTCGACTAGCGACACGCAGTATTTT.

This chain connects TRBV19 to TRBJ2-7, with 7 bases fitting TRBD1. Germline V gene sequence: CDR1 LNHDA, CDR2 SQIVND (reference sequence). V lost 4 bases and J lost 3; bases outside the gene matches: 6. This CDR3 has 14 amino acids. The CDR3 nucleotides read TGTGCCAGTAGTACTCCGGGACAGAACTACGAGCAGTACTTC. Translated, it gives CASSTPGQNYEQYF.

The chain joins TRBV6-5 to TRBJ2-7, with D possibly TRBD2 on 5 matching bases. The CDR3 consists of 14 residues. V lost 10 bases and J 5 bases, leaving 21 bases between the germline ends. The germline V gene encodes CDR1 MNHEY and CDR2 SVGAGI. CDR3 DNA sequence: TGTGCCACCACCTTCGTGGGGAGCCCCCACGAGCAGTACTTC. This codes for CATTFVGSPHEQYF.

This chain uses TRBV5-1 with TRBJ2-7; 8 bases are shared with TRBD1. J gave up 11 bases and V 4 bases, and 5 bases lay outside the gene matches. The CDR3 totals 11 residues. The germline V gene encodes CDR1 SGHRS and CDR2 YFSETQ. In nucleotides, the CDR3 is TGCGCCAGCAGCGACTTGGACAGGGAGTACTTC. This encodes CASSDLDREYF.

This clone was observed a few times. V usage is TRBV14 and J usage is TRBJ2-4; 7 bases line up with TRBD1. The J segment lost 9 bases and the V segment lost 1 base, leaving 3 bases of the junction unmatched. In germline, CDR1 is SGHDN, CDR2 FVKESK. The CDR3 extends over 13 amino acids. CDR3 bases: TGTGCCAGCAGCCAAGCCGGGACAGTCATTCAGTACTTC. The encoded protein is CASSQAGTVIQYF. Supplemented by reference TRBV14 and TRBJ2-4, the full variable domain reads EAGVTQFPSHSVIEKGQTVTLRCDPISGHDNLYWYRRVMGKEIKFLLHFVKESKQDESGMPNNRFLAERTGGTYSTLKVQPAELEDSGVYFCASSQAGTVIQYFGAGTRLSVL.

V gene TRBV7-6 combines with J gene TRBJ2-1; 13 nucleotides match TRBD2. CDR3 length: 17 amino acids. CDR1 is SGHVS, CDR2 FNYEAQ, per germline. V shed 5 bases and J 10 bases; nucleotides not matched to a gene: 14. The CDR3 DNA is TGTGCCAGCAGCCCGGGACTAGCGGGGTCTAGCTCGTGGGAGCAGTTCTTC. Amino acids: CASSPGLAGSSSWEQFF. Filled out from reference TRBV7-6 and TRBJ2-1, the complete variable domain reads GAGVSQSPRYKVTKRGQDVALRCDPISGHVSLYWYRQALGQGPEFLTYFNYEAQQDKSGLPNDRFSAERPEGSISTLTIQRTEQRDSAMYRCASSPGLAGSSSWEQFFGPGTRLTVL.

The rearrangement links TRBV6-7 to TRBJ2-5; TRBD1 matches 7 bases. TRBV6-7 is flagged as an ORF with uncertain function. V was pared by 3 bases and J by 3 bases, with 10 bases of the junction left unmatched. The CDR3 runs 16 residues. CDR3 nucleotides: TGTGCCAGCAGTTATTCTGACAGGGCCCAGAAAGAGACCCAGTACTTC. It encodes CASSYSDRAQKETQYF.

V is TRBV28 and J is TRBJ1-4; D call uncertain. The CDR3 covers 12 residues. V was clipped by 6 bases and J by 6 bases, with 8 bases between them. The germline V gene has CDR1 MDHEN and CDR2 SYDVKM. The CDR3 nucleotides read TGTGCCAGCAGGGTGGAGGATGAAAAACTGTTTTTT. This codes for CASRVEDEKLFF.

The V gene is TRBV18, the J gene TRBJ2-3; D gene unclear. V was pared by 0 bases and J by 8 bases, with 6 bases between. CDR3 size: 12 residues. CDR1 and CDR2 from the germline V gene are KGHSH and LQKENI. This chain's CDR3 is CASSPPGVTQYF. CDR3 coding DNA: TGTGCCAGCTCACCACCGGGCGTTACGCAGTATTTT.

CDR3 sequence: CATSRDGVAGGGYTF. The DNA for the CDR3 is TGTGCCACCAGCAGAGATGGTGTCGCAGGTGGTGGCTACACCTTC. The V gene is TRBV15, the J gene TRBJ1-2; no reliable D call. CDR1 is LNHNV and CDR2 is YYDKDF in the germline V gene (reference sequence). The ends were cut back, 0 bases at V and 7 bases at J, with 15 bases in the middle. The CDR3 extends over 15 amino acids.

Only one count was recorded for this clone. This chain joins TRBV10-3 and TRBJ2-6; weak D call: TRBD2 (5 bases). There are 16 residues in the CDR3. Looked up from germline, CDR1 is ENHRY and CDR2 is SYGVKD. V dropped 6 bases and J dropped 3 bases, with 15 bases sitting between them. CDR3 in DNA: TGTGCCATCAGCCGGAGGCCTGATGGTGGGGCCAACGTCCTGACTTTC. Translating it yields CAISRRPDGGANVLTF.

The V gene is TRBV5-1, the J gene TRBJ1-4; 7 bases line up with TRBD1. In germline, CDR1 is SGHRS, CDR2 YFSETQ. This CDR3 spans 15 amino acids. With 2 bases clipped from V and 3 bases from J, the junction kept 4 bases outside the gene matches. The CDR3 loop reads CASSLNRGSNEKLFF. CDR3 DNA: TGCGCCAGCAGCTTAAACAGGGGCTCTAATGAAAAACTGTTTTTT.

Only a few counts were recorded for this clone. The V gene is TRBV2, the J gene TRBJ1-3; the match to TRBD1 covers 7 bases. Germline CDR1 SNHLY, CDR2 FYNNEI. V was clipped by 6 bases and J by 8 bases; unmatched bases: 7. The CDR3 is 13 amino acids. The CDR3 DNA sequence: TGTGCCAGCAGCGCCCGACAGGGCGACACCATATATTTT. It codes for CASSARQGDTIYF. The entire variable domain, with the rest obtained from reference TRBV2 and TRBJ1-3, is as follows: EPEVTQTPSHQVTQMGQEVILRCVPISNHLYFYWYRQILGQKVEFLVSFYNNEISEKSEIFDDQFSVERPDGSNFTLKIRSTKLEDSAMYFCASSARQGDTIYFGEGSWLTVV.

The chain joins TRBV15 to TRBJ2-7, with D unresolved. The CDR3 contains 14 residues. Trimming cost V 0 bases and J 0 bases, with 6 bases left between them. Germline loops: CDR1 LNHNV, CDR2 YYDKDF (reference sequence). The CDR3 DNA reads as TGTGCCACCAGCAGAGATCGGTTCTCCTACGAGCAGTACTTC. Translating it yields CATSRDRFSYEQYF.

The chain employs TRBV7-8 and TRBJ2-3; a weak D match, TRBD2 (6 bases). The CDR3 has 16 amino acids. Trimming stripped 5 bases from V and 4 bases from J, with 19 bases between. Germline lookup yields CDR1 SGHVS and CDR2 FQNEAQ. This CDR3 reads CASSPPLREGADTQYF. The CDR3 DNA is TGTGCCAGCAGCCCACCTTTGCGGGAAGGGGCAGATACGCAGTATTTT.

This clone was counted only a few times. The chain has TRBV2 and TRBJ1-1; D may be TRBD1 (6 bases). Germline assignment: CDR1 SNHLY and CDR2 FYNNEI. The CDR3 runs to 15 residues. Trimming took 6 bases from V and 4 from J, leaving 18 bases between them. The CDR3: CASSRLGGVGTEAFF. The CDR3 nucleotides are TGTGCCAGCAGCCGACTCGGGGGCGTGGGCACTGAAGCTTTCTTT.

J is TRBJ2-7 and V is TRBV5-1; possible D gene TRBD1, 6 bases. CDR1 and CDR2 (germline): SGHRS, YFSETQ. This CDR3 contains 15 residues. The V end was cut by 1 base, the J end by 2 bases, with 13 bases between. CDR3 amino acids: CASSLRAGEPYEQYF. The CDR3 nucleotides are TGCGCCAGCAGCTTGAGGGCAGGGGAACCCTACGAGCAGTACTTC.

In its sample, this clone was seen a few times. The gene calls are TRBV7-9 and TRBJ1-5; 9 nucleotides match TRBD1. The CDR3 covers 13 residues. V lost 5 bases and J lost 7; bases outside the gene matches: 3. Germline assignment: CDR1 SEHNR and CDR2 FQNEAQ (reference sequence). DNA for the CDR3: TGTGCCAGCAGCCGGACAGGGGAACAGCCCCAGCATTTT. Its protein is CASSRTGEQPQHF.